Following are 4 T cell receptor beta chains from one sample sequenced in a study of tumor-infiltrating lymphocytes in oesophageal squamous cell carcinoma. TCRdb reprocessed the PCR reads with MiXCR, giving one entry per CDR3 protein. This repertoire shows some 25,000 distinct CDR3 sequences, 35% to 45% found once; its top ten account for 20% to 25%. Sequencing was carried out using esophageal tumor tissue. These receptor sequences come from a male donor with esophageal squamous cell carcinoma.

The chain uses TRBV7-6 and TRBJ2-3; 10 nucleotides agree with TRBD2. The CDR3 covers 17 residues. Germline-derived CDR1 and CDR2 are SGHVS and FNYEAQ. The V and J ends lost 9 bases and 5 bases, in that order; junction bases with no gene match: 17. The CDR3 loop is CASLAGEAFGVRDTQYF. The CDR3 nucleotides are TGTGCCAGTCTAGCGGGAGAGGCGTTTGGGGTTAGAGATACGCAGTATTTT.

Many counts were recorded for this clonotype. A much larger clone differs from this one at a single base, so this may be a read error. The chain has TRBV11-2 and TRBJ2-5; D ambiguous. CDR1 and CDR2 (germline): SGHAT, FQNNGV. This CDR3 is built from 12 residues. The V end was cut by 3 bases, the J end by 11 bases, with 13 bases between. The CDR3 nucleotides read TGTGCCAGCAGCTTTTGGGGAAATGAGCAGTACTTC. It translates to CASSFWGNEQYF.

DNA of the CDR3: TGTGCCAGCAGCCTAGGAAGCGGGAGAGATACGCAGTATTTT. It yields the protein CASSLGSGRDTQYF. This chain connects TRBV9 to TRBJ2-3; 8 bases align to TRBD2. The CDR3 sequence is 14 residues long. In germline, CDR1 is SGDLS, CDR2 YYNGEE. V gave up 4 bases and J gave up 5 bases; unmatched junction bases: 6.

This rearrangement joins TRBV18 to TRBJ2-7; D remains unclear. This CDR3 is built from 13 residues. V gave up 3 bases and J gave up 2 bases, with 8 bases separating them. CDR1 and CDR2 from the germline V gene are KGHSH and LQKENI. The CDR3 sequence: CASSPPATYEQYF. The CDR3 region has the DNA TGTGCCAGCTCACCTCCCGCCACCTACGAGCAGTACTTC.